Below are 26 T cell receptor beta chains sequenced from a single sample in a study of OX40 agonist ivuxolimab in advanced cancers. Profiled with immunoSEQ multiplex PCR; TCRdb holds only in-frame clones, not every one. The sample carries 30,000 to 40,000 clones, approximately 89% recorded once. The specimen comprised CD4+ or CD8+ T cells sorted from blood, sampled in a trial of the OX40 agonist ivuxolimab. The receptors derive from an adult with an advanced solid tumor such as melanoma, head and neck, liver or kidney cancer.

The CDR3 protein is CASSEAGFRYF. The CDR3 bases are TGTGCCAGCAGTGAAGCCGGTTTTCGGTACTTC. The rearrangement links TRBV6-1 to TRBJ2-5, with no clear D. The CDR3 length is 11 residues. Germline values: CDR1 MNHNS, CDR2 SASEGT. V was clipped by 0 bases and J by 13 bases, with 9 bases between them.

The rearrangement uses TRBV11-2 and TRBJ2-1, with D maybe TRBD2 (5 bases). Trimming removed 0 bases at V and 4 bases at J, with 13 bases between. The CDR3 runs to 16 residues. Germline lookup yields CDR1 SGHAT and CDR2 FQNNGV. The CDR3 DNA reads TGTGCCAGCAGCTTAGATCTTGGCGGGTGGTACAATGAGCAGTTCTTC. Residues: CASSLDLGGWYNEQFF.

The chain combines TRBV9 with TRBJ2-1; TRBD2 agrees at 8 bases. This CDR3 has 14 residues. Per germline, CDR1 SGDLS and CDR2 YYNGEE. V lost 2 bases to trimming and J lost 7 bases; unmatched junction nucleotides: 5. The CDR3 is CASSVGGANNEQFF. For the CDR3, the DNA is TGTGCCAGCAGCGTCGGGGGGGCAAATAATGAGCAGTTCTTC. Combining the CDR3 with reference TRBV9 and TRBJ2-1 gives the whole variable domain DSGVTQTPKHLITATGQRVTLRCSPRSGDLSVYWYQQSLDQGLQFLIQYYNGEERAKGNILERFSAQQFPDLHSELNLSSLELGDSALYFCASSVGGANNEQFFGPGTRLTVL.

The chain links TRBV7-9 to TRBJ2-2; 11 nucleotides match TRBD1. Trimming removed 6 bases from V and 0 bases from J; junction bases left unmatched: 9. CDR3 length: 18 residues. Germline V gives CDR1 SEHNR, CDR2 FQNEAQ (reference sequence). In DNA form, the CDR3 reads TGTGCCAGCAGGGGACGGACAGGGGGCGAACCGAACACCGGGGAGCTGTTTTTT. Encoded protein: CASRGRTGGEPNTGELFF.

V usage is TRBV9 and J usage is TRBJ2-7; 9 bases fit TRBD2. The V gene's germline CDR1 is SGDLS and CDR2 YYNGEE. The CDR3 extends over 14 amino acids. Trimming removed 0 bases from V and 4 bases from J; junction bases left unmatched: 2. The CDR3 sequence: CASSVGLAEYEQYF. DNA of the CDR3: TGTGCCAGCAGCGTAGGACTAGCGGAGTACGAGCAGTACTTC.

V usage is TRBV7-7 and J usage is TRBJ2-1; unclear D gene. V shed 3 bases and J shed 8 bases, with 11 bases lying between them. The CDR3 is 13 residues long. From germline, CDR1 is SSHAT and CDR2 FNYEAQ (reference sequence). The CDR3 sequence is CASSFLGSDEQFF. CDR3 coding DNA: TGTGCCAGCAGCTTCCTGGGTTCCGATGAGCAGTTCTTC.

The chain has TRBV29-1 and TRBJ2-3; TRBD2 matches 14 bases. V dropped 6 bases and J dropped 2; count of bases not matched to a gene: 16. This CDR3 is built from 19 residues. Germline lookup yields CDR1 SQVTM and CDR2 ANQGSEA. CDR3 residues: CSVAGLAGGPTGYTDTQYF. The CDR3 DNA sequence: TGCAGCGTCGCCGGACTAGCGGGAGGCCCGACGGGTTACACAGATACGCAGTATTTT.

V usage is TRBV9 and J usage is TRBJ1-1; D possibly corresponds to TRBD1 (5 bases). Germline-derived CDR1 and CDR2 are SGDLS and YYNGEE. Trimming cost V 0 bases and J 7 bases, with 13 bases left between them. CDR3 length equals 14 residues. CDR3 sequence: CASSVDGMGVEAFF. CDR3 nucleotide sequence: TGTGCCAGCAGCGTAGACGGGATGGGGGTTGAAGCTTTCTTT.

The chain uses TRBV19 and TRBJ1-2, with 9 bases lining up with TRBD1. CDR1 LNHDA and CDR2 SQIVND come from the germline V gene (reference sequence). The CDR3 has 15 amino acids. V shed 5 bases, J shed 4 bases, and the junction held 8 bases outside the gene matches. The CDR3 region is CASSLTTGGLYGYTF. For the CDR3, the DNA is TGTGCCAGTAGTTTAACTACAGGGGGCCTCTATGGCTACACCTTC. The variable domain in full, with the rest retrieved from reference TRBV19 and TRBJ1-2, is DGGITQSPKYLFRKEGQNVTLSCEQNLNHDAMYWYRQDPGQGLRLIYYSQIVNDFQKGDIAEGYSVSREKKESFPLTVTSAQKNPTAFYLCASSLTTGGLYGYTFGSGTRLTVV.

The chain couples TRBV9 to TRBJ2-1; perhaps TRBD2 as D (6 bases). Germline V gene lookup returns CDR1 SGDLS and CDR2 YYNGEE. This CDR3 region has 13 residues. Trimming took 2 bases from V and 6 from J, leaving 9 bases between them. The CDR3, as DNA: TGTGCCAGCAGCGTGGTAGCGGCCAATGAGCAGTTCTTC. Protein product: CASSVVAANEQFF.

The CDR3 nucleotides are TGTGCCAGCACCTCCCTTTTGGGGTCCTACGAGCAGTACTTC. This gives the protein CASTSLLGSYEQYF. The chain recombines TRBV6-5 with TRBJ2-7; D remains unclear. The CDR3 contains 14 residues. The germline CDR1 and CDR2 sequences are MNHEY and SVGAGI. V was pared by 7 bases and J by 1 base, with 14 bases between.

The rearrangement joins TRBV5-1 to TRBJ1-1; D perhaps matches TRBD1 (6 bases). V lost 0 bases and J 3 bases, leaving 9 bases between the germline ends. Germline CDR1 SGHRS, CDR2 YFSETQ. The length of the CDR3 is 14 residues. The CDR3 nucleotides are TGCGCCAGCAGCTTGGCAGGGGAAGACACTGAAGCTTTCTTT. Protein sequence: CASSLAGEDTEAFF.

The chain joins TRBV9 to TRBJ2-7; no clear D. There are 11 residues in the CDR3. Germline CDR1 and CDR2: SGDLS and YYNGEE. V lost 0 bases and J 5 bases, leaving 3 bases between the germline ends. CDR3 amino acids: CASSVDDEQYF. CDR3 nucleotide sequence: TGTGCCAGCAGCGTAGACGACGAGCAGTACTTC.

As DNA, the CDR3 is TGCGCCAGCAGCCAAGGTCCAGCACTGGAGCAGTACTTC. As protein: CASSQGPALEQYF. The V call is TRBV4-1, the J call TRBJ2-7; D remains unclear. Trimming removed 1 base from V and 7 bases from J, with 11 bases in between. Germline CDR1 and CDR2: MGHRA and YSYEKL. The CDR3 loop spans 13 amino acids.

The V call is TRBV15, the J call TRBJ1-1, with D perhaps matching TRBD1 (5 bases). Germline CDR1 is LNHNV and CDR2 is YYDKDF (reference sequence). CDR3 length: 20 residues. Trimming removed 2 bases from V and 1 base from J, with 26 bases in between. The CDR3 reads CATSRSLARDSGRGNTEAFF. CDR3 DNA sequence: TGTGCCACCAGCAGATCCTTAGCCCGGGACTCCGGACGGGGGAACACTGAAGCTTTCTTT.

The rearrangement uses TRBV11-1 and TRBJ1-1; D unclear. CDR1 and CDR2 from the germline V gene are SGHAT and FQDESV (reference sequence). The length of the CDR3 is 15 residues. Trimming took off 4 bases at V and 3 bases at J, with 15 bases between the two ends. Written as DNA, the CDR3 is TGTGCCAGCAGCTCTCCGGTGGGTGGGGACACTGAAGCTTTCTTT. It is translated as CASSSPVGGDTEAFF.

The rearrangement uses TRBV27 and TRBJ2-7; tentative D call: TRBD2 (5 bases). CDR1 MNHEY and CDR2 SMNVEV come from the germline V gene (reference sequence). The CDR3 is made up of 13 amino acids. V was pared by 5 bases and J by 3 bases, with 11 bases between. The CDR3 protein is CASSSKEVYEQYF. The CDR3 bases are TGTGCCAGCAGTAGCAAGGAGGTCTACGAGCAGTACTTC.

The CDR3: CASSIGTGVSQPQHF. The CDR3 DNA reads TGTGCCAGTAGTATAGGGACAGGGGTATCACAGCCCCAGCATTTT. The chain couples TRBV19 to TRBJ1-5; 9 positions match TRBD1. CDR3 size: 15 residues. J was trimmed by 7 bases and V by 1 base; bases with no gene match: 5. CDR1 LNHDA and CDR2 SQIVND come from the germline V gene (reference sequence).

V and J are TRBV10-1 and TRBJ2-2; no firm D call. Germline V gene sequence: CDR1 WNHNN, CDR2 SYGVQD (reference sequence). Trimming removed 4 bases at V and 1 base at J, with 7 bases between. This CDR3 spans 14 amino acids. The CDR3 loop is CASSGTLNTGELFF. The CDR3 nucleotides read TGCGCCAGCAGTGGCACCCTGAACACCGGGGAGCTGTTTTTT.

CDR3 in amino acids: CASSTDGRNSYEQYF. The CDR3 DNA reads as TGTGCCAGCAGCACCGACGGGAGGAACTCCTACGAGCAGTACTTC. This chain links TRBV27 with TRBJ2-7, with TRBD2 matching over 7 bases. Germline CDR1 is MNHEY and CDR2 is SMNVEV (reference sequence). Losses at the gene ends were 6 bases for V and 0 bases for J; bases not matched to a gene: 8. This CDR3 is built from 15 residues.

The chain carries TRBV6-4 and TRBJ1-6; a weak D match, TRBD1 (5 bases). In germline, CDR1 is MRHNA, CDR2 SNTAGT. The CDR3 contains 16 residues. Trimming removed 8 bases at V and 10 bases at J, with 24 bases between. CDR3 in DNA: TGTGCCAGCGGGGGTGAGGAAGCAACTTGGGAATCACCCCTCCACTTT. Translating gives CASGGEEATWESPLHF.

V and J are TRBV7-9 and TRBJ2-7, with D possibly matching TRBD1 (8 bases). V lost 7 bases and J lost 5, with 21 bases in between. Germline loops: CDR1 SEHNR, CDR2 FQNEAQ (reference sequence). This CDR3 region has 15 residues. CDR3: CASTTTGGGSDEQYF. For the CDR3, the DNA is TGTGCCAGCACGACCACAGGGGGGGGTAGCGACGAGCAGTACTTC.

V usage is TRBV13 and J usage is TRBJ1-5, with D hard to call. V gave up 0 bases and J gave up 7 bases, with 13 bases separating them. This CDR3 contains 15 residues. Germline CDR1 reads PRHDT; CDR2 reads FYEKMQ (reference sequence). CDR3 bases: TGTGCCAGCAGCTTAGGGGACCGTCCGGGGCAGCCCCAGCATTTT. Protein product: CASSLGDRPGQPQHF.

The chain recombines TRBV14 with TRBJ1-1; D call uncertain. Germline V gene lookup returns CDR1 SGHDN and CDR2 FVKESK. Between the trimmed V and J ends, which lost 0 bases and 1 base, there was a span of 9 bases. This CDR3 is 15 amino acids long. The CDR3 reads CASSQDGKRNTEAFF. The CDR3 DNA reads TGTGCCAGCAGCCAAGATGGGAAGCGGAACACTGAAGCTTTCTTT. Drawing the rest from reference TRBV14 and TRBJ1-1, the complete variable domain is EAGVTQFPSHSVIEKGQTVTLRCDPISGHDNLYWYRRVMGKEIKFLLHFVKESKQDESGMPNNRFLAERTGGTYSTLKVQPAELEDSGVYFCASSQDGKRNTEAFFGQGTRLTVV.

The V gene is TRBV7-6, the J gene TRBJ2-3; 13 nucleotides line up with TRBD2. V shed 5 bases and J 4 bases; nucleotides not matched to a gene: 6. The CDR3 spans 16 residues. Germline V lookup: CDR1 SGHVS, CDR2 FNYEAQ. CDR3 protein: CASSALAGGPSDTQYF. CDR3 in DNA: TGTGCCAGCAGCGCACTAGCGGGAGGGCCGTCAGATACGCAGTATTTT. The full variable domain, rest sourced from reference TRBV7-6 and TRBJ2-3, is GAGVSQSPRYKVTKRGQDVALRCDPISGHVSLYWYRQALGQGPEFLTYFNYEAQQDKSGLPNDRFSAERPEGSISTLTIQRTEQRDSAMYRCASSALAGGPSDTQYFGPGTRLTVL.

The chain couples TRBV13 to TRBJ2-2, with D perhaps given as TRBD1 or TRBD2 (5 bases each). CDR1 and CDR2 (germline): PRHDT, FYEKMQ (reference sequence). Trimming shortened V by 4 bases and J by 6 bases, and 15 bases separated the two germline ends. CDR3 length: 15 amino acids. CDR3: CASSSPGTMPGELFF. DNA for the CDR3: TGTGCCAGCAGCTCCCCCGGGACCATGCCCGGGGAGCTGTTTTTT.